This T cell receptor (beta chain) was documented in a study of brain T cells in children with intractable seizures. This CDR3 contains 14 residues. Germline loops: CDR1 SGDLS, CDR2 YYNGEE. The V end was cut by 3 bases, the J end by 0 bases, with 8 bases between. Time point in this sample: blood from clinic visit 5 months post-surgery; TSC patient then seizure free. The study's findings and limits: Absence of clones before surgery may stem from lower sequencing depth.

Only in-frame clones appear in the TCRdb table, and some are missing; sequencing was by immunoSEQ multiplex PCR. The sample yields about 320,000 clones, more than 85% seen once. On this clone: Its antigen is currently unknown.

The chain joins TRBV9 to TRBJ2-3; D unresolved. The receptor's source is a boy younger than two with tuberous sclerosis and intractable seizures. This sample comprised peripheral blood, obtained approximately 5 months after surgery. CDR3 sequence (DNA): TGTGCCAGCAGCGGGGCGCGGAGCACAGATACGCAGTATTTT. This gives the protein CASSGARSTDTQYF. Full variable domain (remainder filled in from reference TRBV9 and TRBJ2-3): DSGVTQTPKHLITATGQRVTLRCSPRSGDLSVYWYQQSLDQGLQFLIQYYNGEERAKGNILERFSAQQFPDLHSELNLSSLELGDSALYFCASSGARSTDTQYFGPGTRLTVL.